A single sample gave rise to the 12 T cell receptor beta chains below, sequenced in a study of beta chain features in type 1 diabetes. General study points: Across all four CD4+ subsets, people with type 1 diabetes showed modestly shorter TCRB CDR3s.

No antigen has been identified for these receptors. The investigators reverse transcribed all of the isolated RNA, so they sequenced expressed TCRB transcripts. Libraries were prepared by immunoSEQ multiplex PCR; TCRdb keeps only in-frame clonotypes and omits some of them. This table has some 280,000 clones, 13% to 15% appearing once. Sequences were obtained from naive CD4+ T cells from blood. The receptors here all came from a man younger than 40 with type 1 diabetes.

This clone appeared a few times. CDR3 nucleotide sequence: TGTGCCAGCAGCTTCAATAGCGACAATGAGCAGTTCTTC. It encodes CASSFNSDNEQFF. The rearrangement links TRBV7-2 to TRBJ2-1, with D possibly matching TRBD2 (5 bases). The germline gives CDR1 SGHTA, CDR2 FQGNSA. The CDR3 extends over 13 amino acids. The germline V and J ends were trimmed by 3 bases and 5 bases, with 8 bases remaining between them.

This chain uses TRBV6-1 with TRBJ1-4, with 7 bases matching TRBD1. The CDR3 length is 17 residues. From germline, CDR1 is MNHNS and CDR2 SASEGT. The V gene end was trimmed by 1 base and the J gene end by 5 bases; junction bases not matched to a gene: 10. The CDR3 sequence: CASSEDPRGQQNEKLFF. CDR3 in DNA: TGTGCCAGCAGTGAAGATCCCCGGGGACAGCAAAATGAAAAACTGTTTTTT.

This sequence joins TRBV6-5 and TRBJ1-2, with TRBD1 matching over 9 bases. The CDR3 has 16 amino acids. Germline V gives CDR1 MNHEY, CDR2 SVGAGI. V shed 0 bases and J 4 bases; nucleotides not matched to a gene: 6. The CDR3 protein is CASSYSGQGKTYGYTF. CDR3 DNA: TGTGCCAGCAGTTACTCGGGACAGGGCAAGACCTATGGCTACACCTTC.

This clone was counted only a few times. The V call is TRBV7-8, the J call TRBJ2-5; D is uncertain. This CDR3 has 15 amino acids. V lost 7 bases and J 5 bases, leaving 20 bases between the germline ends. Germline lookup yields CDR1 SGHVS and CDR2 FQNEAQ. CDR3 sequence: CASTPRLAAQETQYF. The CDR3, as DNA: TGTGCCAGCACCCCACGACTCGCCGCGCAGGAGACCCAGTACTTC.

In this sample, this clone turned up a few times. The rearrangement joins TRBV25-1 to TRBJ2-7; a weak D match, TRBD1 (6 bases). Germline V CDR1 and CDR2: MGHDK, SYGVNS. The V end was cut by 6 bases, the J end by 7 bases, with 19 bases between. The CDR3 is 14 amino acids. CDR3 residues: CASRNAGALREQYF. The CDR3 DNA is TGTGCCAGCAGGAACGCAGGGGCTCTTAGGGAGCAGTACTTC.

The chain uses TRBV6-6 and TRBJ1-1; 10 bases match TRBD1. This CDR3 has 14 residues. Germline lookup yields CDR1 MNHNY and CDR2 SVGAGI (reference sequence). V dropped 2 bases and J dropped 6; count of bases not matched to a gene: 3. Here the CDR3 DNA reads TGTGCCAGCAGTTACAGAGGACAGGGGGCTGAAGCTTTCTTT. Amino acids: CASSYRGQGAEAFF.

This clone came up a few times. The chain uses TRBV14 and TRBJ2-7; TRBD2 agrees at 9 bases. Germline CDR1 and CDR2: SGHDN and FVKESK. Unmatched junction bases numbered 2, after V lost 4 bases and J lost 7 bases. The CDR3 contains 12 residues. CDR3 loop: CASSRGRVEQYF. DNA of the CDR3: TGTGCCAGCAGCCGCGGGAGGGTGGAGCAGTACTTC.

This chain uses TRBV7-9 with TRBJ2-2; weak D call: TRBD2 (6 bases). Germline CDR1 is SEHNR and CDR2 is FQNEAQ (reference sequence). Trimming took off 1 base at V and 0 bases at J, with 9 bases between the two ends. The CDR3 contains 16 residues. CDR3 sequence reads: CASSLDGGTNTGELFF. The CDR3 DNA follows: TGTGCCAGCAGCTTAGATGGCGGGACGAACACCGGGGAGCTGTTTTTT.

This clone was seen more than once but under ten times. The chain uses TRBV4-2 and TRBJ1-2; TRBD1 might be the D (6 bases). The CDR3 loop spans 16 amino acids. Per the germline V gene, CDR1 is LGHNA and CDR2 is YNFKEQ. Trimming took 0 bases from V and 4 from J, leaving 15 bases between them. CDR3 nucleotides: TGTGCCAGCAGCCAAGAGATACTGGACAGCGGCTATGGCTACACCTTC. Encoded protein: CASSQEILDSGYGYTF.

This clone appeared a few times. The genes are TRBV9 and TRBJ2-1, with 8 bases that match TRBD2. V dropped 0 bases and J dropped 8; count of bases not matched to a gene: 10. This CDR3 has 16 amino acids. The germline V gene encodes CDR1 SGDLS and CDR2 YYNGEE. The CDR3 DNA reads as TGTGCCAGCAGCGTAGGGGCTAGCGGGCGGTCTGATGAGCAGTTCTTC. Encoded protein: CASSVGASGRSDEQFF.

This clone was recorded a few times. V and J are TRBV5-4 and TRBJ1-4, with 9 bases aligning to TRBD1. The CDR3 covers 14 residues. With V trimmed by 3 bases and J by 7 bases, 4 bases remained unmatched. Germline V gene data show CDR1 as SGHNT and CDR2 as YYREEE (reference sequence). The CDR3 DNA is TGTGCCAGCAGCTCACAGGGGGCTGGTGAAAAACTGTTTTTT. Translated: CASSSQGAGEKLFF.

This chain connects TRBV27 to TRBJ2-3; 9 bases are shared with TRBD1. The length of the CDR3 is 14 residues. CDR1 is MNHEY and CDR2 is SMNVEV in the germline V gene (reference sequence). With V trimmed by 6 bases and J by 4 bases, 5 bases remained unmatched. This CDR3 is CASRWTGVADTQYF. CDR3 nucleotide sequence: TGTGCCAGCAGATGGACAGGGGTCGCAGATACGCAGTATTTT.